This T cell receptor beta chain was retrieved from a study of blood T cell repertoires in COVID-19 (dated by TCRdb to 2018 to 2020). Regarding the complete study: Samples covering the acute and convalescent phases of COVID-19 were provided by collaborators in the United States, Italy and Spain. The material from the prospective study consisted of cDNA or gDNA derived from T cells, B-cell-depleted T cells, or PBMCs. Subjects who had been exposed to COVID-19, were actively infected with it, or had recovered from it provided the deeply sampled blood TCRbeta repertoires that made up the dataset. The repertoires were made available in a free public database intended to serve as a resource for research on the immune response to SARS-CoV-2. Samples came from the ongoing ImmuneRACE study (first 160 participants) plus 1,254 subjects from 6 global collaborators. Sample metadata almost always included a de-identified subject ID, COVID-19 status, age in years and sex. Where available, HLA class I and class II types were taken from metadata supplied by the sample provider and were not determined by assay-based typing. The paper as a whole reports these results and caveats: The amount of clinical and demographic metadata varied by source and participant and was provided uncurated.

TCRbeta CDR3 regions were amplified from genomic DNA using the immunoSEQ Assay, a bias-controlled multiplex PCR. From the authors' description of their analysis: Within the assay, amplification of reference gene primers was used to estimate how many nucleated cells each sample contained. To quantify the absolute abundance of each unique TCRbeta CDR3 rearrangement, sequence reads were collapsed and filtered. Productive Simpson clonality was computed per sample as the square root of Simpson's diversity index over productive rearrangements. The clones in this table, taken by TCRdb from immuneACCESS, are in-frame only. Not every clone is retained; where verified, under half of the shortfall comes from an unresolved V gene, and the cause of the rest is unknown. The DNA gave D and trimming, while V, J and clone size come from that table. This sample comprises approximately 200,000 clones, about four fifths of them detected only once. The biggest ten clones account for 12% of the sample.

A note on this clone: Its antigen is not yet known. No much larger clone is present one base from it, and per-base qualities are unavailable.

In the prospective study, participants were roughly 18 to 100 years old, resided in under 30 geographic areas of the United States, and were enrolled through a virtual design. Cohort assignment in the prospective study relied on participant-reported clinical history from a screening survey and a study questionnaire. ImmuneRACE Cohort 3 recovered participants were defined by two consecutive negative NP/OP PCR tests, healthcare professional clearance, or symptom resolution. In the prospective study, whole blood, serum and a nasopharyngeal or oropharyngeal swab were collected from each participant by mobile phlebotomists. Prospective study participants could optionally give additional blood draws and questionnaires over a roughly 2-month period. Before DNA extraction, prospective study blood samples were shipped either frozen or at room temperature. The sequenced sample consisted of PBMCs or T cells enriched from blood (not recorded which). The sequence came from a man aged 35 to 55 who had recovered from COVID-19.

The DNA sequence is TGTGCCTGGATGGGGCTTCCGATAGGGAATGGCTACACCTTC. Translation gives CAWMGLPIGNGYTF. The chain uses TRBV30 and TRBJ1-2; the D gene is perhaps TRBD1, on 5 matching bases. From its cysteine to its phenylalanine, the CDR3 spans 14 amino acids. Only CDR3 DNA remains: 42 bases, in frame from the first base. V loses 4 bases, J loses 6 bases, and the germline ends lie 18 bases apart. CDR1 is given as GTSNPN and CDR2 as SVGIG, both from the germline V gene (reference sequence).